This T cell receptor (beta chain) was recovered during a study of T-cell memory formation after mild COVID-19. Study-level points and caveats: A subset of responding clones appeared in pre-infection memory, suggesting cross-reactive memory joined.

The V end lost 0 bases, the J end lost 2 bases, and 12 bases lay between the germline ends. Germline lookup yields CDR1 SGHRS and CDR2 YFSETQ. CDR3 length: 16 amino acids. TCRdb recomputed calls from the 5' RACE reads with MiXCR, one row per CDR3 protein. The sample consists of more than 200,000 distinct CDR3 sequences, 15% to 20% of them appearing once. As to this clonotype: The target antigen is unknown.

The sequenced sample consisted of PBMCs or a T cell subset sorted from them (not recorded which). The sequence was collected from a man between 18 and 29 years old who had mild COVID-19 (a few samples of this study predate the infection). Cell type and time point are not known. V usage is TRBV5-1 and J usage is TRBJ2-1; TRBD1 is a possible D gene (5 bases). As DNA, the CDR3 is TGCGCCAGCAGCTTGGAGGCCAGGGTCACCTACAATGAGCAGTTCTTC. Its protein is CASSLEARVTYNEQFF.